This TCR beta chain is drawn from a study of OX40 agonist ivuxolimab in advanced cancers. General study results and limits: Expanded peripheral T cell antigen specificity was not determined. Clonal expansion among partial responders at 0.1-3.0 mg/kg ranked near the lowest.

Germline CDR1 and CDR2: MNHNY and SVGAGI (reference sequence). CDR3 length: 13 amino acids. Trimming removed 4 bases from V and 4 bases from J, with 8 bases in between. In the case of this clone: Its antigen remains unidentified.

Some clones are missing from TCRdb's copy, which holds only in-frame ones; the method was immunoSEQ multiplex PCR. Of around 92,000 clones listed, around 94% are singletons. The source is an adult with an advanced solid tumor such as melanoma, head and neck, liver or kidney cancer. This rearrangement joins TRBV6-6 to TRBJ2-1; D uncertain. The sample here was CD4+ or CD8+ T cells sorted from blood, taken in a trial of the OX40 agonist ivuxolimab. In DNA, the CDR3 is TGTGCCAGCAGTTCCGGGCCTTACAATGAGCAGTTCTTC. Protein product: CASSSGPYNEQFF.